What follows are 18 T cell receptor beta chains derived from one specimen sequenced in a study of brain T cells in children with intractable seizures. Measured with immunoSEQ multiplex PCR; TCRdb has only the in-frame clones, and not every one. The repertoire includes 70,000 to 85,000 clones, around 90% of them detected once, and roughly 25% sits in the top ten. Material: peripheral blood, obtained at surgery. These TCRs come from a girl aged 2-10 years with Rasmussen encephalitis and intractable seizures.

The chain employs TRBV6-5 and TRBJ1-2; the D gene is possibly TRBD1 (5 bases). CDR3 length: 13 amino acids. The V and J ends lost 2 bases and 3 bases respectively, with 7 bases between them. Germline V gene data show CDR1 as MNHEY and CDR2 as SVGAGI. The DNA of the CDR3 is TGTGCCAGCAGTTACGGGGCGGACTATGGCTACACCTTC. It translates to CASSYGADYGYTF.

The J gene is TRBJ1-6, the V gene TRBV19, with 8 bases fitting TRBD1. Germline loops: CDR1 LNHDA, CDR2 SQIVND (reference sequence). V gave up 5 bases and J gave up 2 bases; unmatched junction bases: 5. The CDR3 is made up of 16 amino acids. The chain's CDR3 is CASSPGTGAYNSPLHF. CDR3 nucleotides: TGTGCCAGTAGTCCGGGGACAGGAGCCTATAATTCACCCCTCCACTTT.

This clone has just one count. Here the CDR3 reads CASSSRTSGSQNEQYF. The CDR3 DNA follows: TGTGCCAGCAGCTCCAGGACTAGCGGGAGCCAAAACGAGCAGTACTTC. The rearrangement joins TRBV9 to TRBJ2-7; 13 positions agree with TRBD2. The CDR3 loop spans 16 amino acids. Trimming at V came to 4 bases and at J to 5 bases, leaving 9 bases not matched to a gene. From germline, CDR1 is SGDLS and CDR2 YYNGEE. Supplemented by reference TRBV9 and TRBJ2-7, the full variable domain reads DSGVTQTPKHLITATGQRVTLRCSPRSGDLSVYWYQQSLDQGLQFLIQYYNGEERAKGNILERFSAQQFPDLHSELNLSSLELGDSALYFCASSSRTSGSQNEQYFGPGTRLTVT.

The chain links TRBV20-1 to TRBJ2-3; D uncertain. Trimming left V 5 bases short and J 2 bases short, with 5 bases between. The CDR3 totals 11 residues. Germline V CDR1 and CDR2: DFQATT, SNEGSKA (reference sequence). Written as DNA, the CDR3 is TGCAGTGCTCATCTCACAGATACGCAGTATTTT. Translating gives CSAHLTDTQYF.

As for this clone: The junction departs from germline at one end; a sequencing error may be responsible. The J gene is TRBJ2-1, the V gene TRBV14; TRBD2 aligns across 8 bases. Germline V gives CDR1 SGHDN, CDR2 FVKESK. The CDR3 contains 18 residues. The chain's CDR3 is CAGSQRTSLESSYNEQFF. CDR3 coding DNA: TGTGCCGGCAGCCAGAGGACTAGCCTCGAGAGCTCCTACAATGAGCAGTTCTTC.

The V gene is TRBV6-1, the J gene TRBJ2-3; 12 positions agree with TRBD2. The CDR3 spans 18 residues. Germline lookup yields CDR1 MNHNS and CDR2 SASEGT. Trimming removed 1 base from V and 5 bases from J; junction bases left unmatched: 10. In DNA, the CDR3 is TGTGCCAGCAGTGAAGAGTGGGTAGGACTAGCGGGGAAAGATACGCAGTATTTT. It is translated as CASSEEWVGLAGKDTQYF.

V is TRBV18 and J is TRBJ2-3, with 7 bases fitting TRBD2. The CDR3 runs to 16 residues. V lost 0 bases and J lost 0; bases outside the gene matches: 3. Germline values: CDR1 KGHSH, CDR2 LQKENI. CDR3 loop: CASSPPSGASTDTQYF. In nucleotides, the CDR3 is TGTGCCAGCTCACCACCGAGCGGGGCTAGCACAGATACGCAGTATTTT.

The CDR3 nucleotides are TGTGCCAGCAGCTTAAAGATTTCGGCGGGACTAGCGGGAGTCTCTGGGGCCAACGTCCTGACTTTC. It yields the protein CASSLKISAGLAGVSGANVLTF. The chain has TRBV7-8 and TRBJ2-6; 14 bases agree with TRBD2. Germline CDR1 is SGHVS and CDR2 is FQNEAQ. CDR3 length: 22 amino acids. J lost 0 bases, V lost 2 bases, and 12 bases had no gene match.

The chain joins TRBV27 to TRBJ2-7; the D call may be TRBD1 or TRBD2 (6 bases each). CDR1 is MNHEY and CDR2 is SMNVEV in the germline V gene (reference sequence). V lost 10 bases and J lost 6, with 19 bases in between. The CDR3 extends over 13 amino acids. The CDR3 sequence: CAISDRTKGEQYF. The CDR3 nucleotides read TGTGCCATCAGCGACAGGACTAAAGGCGAGCAGTACTTC.

The V call is TRBV29-1, the J call TRBJ1-3; maybe TRBD1 (5 bases). This CDR3 contains 14 residues. V lost 5 bases to trimming and J lost 0 bases, with 11 bases between them. Germline V gene lookup returns CDR1 SQVTM and CDR2 ANQGSEA. The CDR3 region has the DNA TGCAGCGTTTGGGGGGTCAACTCTGGAAACACCATATATTTT. Amino acid sequence: CSVWGVNSGNTIYF.

V usage is TRBV5-4 and J usage is TRBJ1-1, with unresolved D. Trimming removed 0 bases at V and 0 bases at J, with 9 bases between. Germline V gene data show CDR1 as SGHNT and CDR2 as YYREEE (reference sequence). This CDR3 region has 15 residues. This CDR3 is CASSLGGQMNTEAFF. CDR3 sequence (DNA): TGTGCCAGCAGCTTGGGTGGTCAGATGAACACTGAAGCTTTCTTT.

The chain has TRBV14 and TRBJ1-4; 8 bases match TRBD1. Germline CDR1 reads SGHDN; CDR2 reads FVKESK. The CDR3 contains 15 residues. The J segment lost 3 bases and the V segment lost 4 bases, leaving 4 bases of the junction unmatched. The CDR3 bases are TGTGCCAGCAGCCCCTCCAGGGGGCCTAATGAAAAACTGTTTTTT. Translated: CASSPSRGPNEKLFF.

The chain has TRBV9 and TRBJ2-6; no firm D call. Trimming pared 3 bases from V and 0 bases from J, leaving 4 bases between. This CDR3 is built from 14 residues. Germline-derived CDR1 and CDR2 are SGDLS and YYNGEE. CDR3: CASSAYSGANVLTF. DNA of the CDR3: TGTGCCAGCAGCGCCTACTCTGGGGCCAACGTCCTGACTTTC.

The sample holds one count of this clone. V is TRBV5-6 and J is TRBJ2-5; the match to TRBD2 covers 8 bases. Germline CDR1 SGHDT, CDR2 YYEEEE. The V gene end was trimmed by 4 bases and the J gene end by 5 bases; junction bases not matched to a gene: 16. The CDR3 is 17 amino acids. Here the CDR3 DNA reads TGTGCCAGCAGCATCTGGACTAGCAAGAGGCGCGGGGAGACCCAGTACTTC. Amino acid sequence: CASSIWTSKRRGETQYF.

This chain connects TRBV30 to TRBJ2-5; D possibly corresponds to TRBD1 (6 bases). CDR3 length: 11 residues. Per the germline V gene, CDR1 is GTSNPN and CDR2 is SVGIG (reference sequence). V lost 0 bases to trimming and J lost 9 bases, with 8 bases between them. The CDR3, as DNA: TGTGCCTGGAGTGTACAGGGAGCCCAGTACTTC. Encoded protein: CAWSVQGAQYF.

This rearrangement joins TRBV27 to TRBJ2-7; 7 nucleotides align to TRBD2. V shed 2 bases, J shed 6 bases, and the junction held 10 bases outside the gene matches. Germline V lookup: CDR1 MNHEY, CDR2 SMNVEV (reference sequence). The CDR3 covers 15 residues. The CDR3 protein is CASSLRGGITFEQYF. CDR3 DNA: TGTGCCAGCAGTTTACGGGGAGGGATTACGTTCGAGCAGTACTTC.

V is TRBV5-1 and J is TRBJ2-3; D gene unclear. This CDR3 region has 14 residues. The V gene lost 0 bases and the J gene lost 2 bases, with 7 bases spanning the gap. In germline, CDR1 is SGHRS, CDR2 YFSETQ. The CDR3 DNA follows: TGCGCCAGCAGCTTGGATTTACCCACAGATACGCAGTATTTT. Translation: CASSLDLPTDTQYF.

CDR3 sequence reads: CASSLAVTASSFIFPEAFF. The CDR3 DNA reads as TGTGCCAGCAGCTTAGCCGTGACAGCTTCCTCCTTCATTTTTCCCGAAGCTTTCTTT. This chain connects TRBV7-8 to TRBJ1-1, with D possibly TRBD1 on 5 matching bases. V lost 0 bases and J 8 bases, leaving 28 bases between the germline ends. Looked up from germline, CDR1 is SGHVS and CDR2 is FQNEAQ. The CDR3 consists of 19 residues.